These 26 T cell receptor beta chains were all obtained from the same sample, sequenced in a study of T cells after yellow fever vaccination. MiXCR, applied by TCRdb to the 5' RACE reads, yields one record per CDR3 protein. The repertoire holds 340,000 or so distinct CDR3 sequences, with around 12% as singletons. The specimen comprised CD4+ T cells sorted from PBMCs, sampled 15 days after the yellow fever booster vaccination. The receptors here all came from a man younger than 30 who received the YFV17D yellow fever vaccine.

To note about this clonotype: This clone may be a read error of a much larger clone one base away. The chain recombines TRBV5-5 with TRBJ1-6; 7 bases line up with TRBD1. The CDR3 is 13 residues long. From germline, CDR1 is SGHKS and CDR2 YYEKEE (reference sequence). The trim removed 4 bases at V and 7 bases at J, leaving 2 bases unmatched. The CDR3 protein is CASSGQVNSPLHF. As DNA, the CDR3 is TGTGCCAGCAGCGGACAGGTGAATTCACCCCTCCACTTT. Based on the CDR3 plus reference TRBV5-5 and TRBJ1-6, the full variable domain is DAGVTQSPTHLIKTRGQQVTLRCSPISGHKSVSWYQQVLGQGPQFIFQYYEKEERGRGNFPDRFSARQFPNYSSELNVNALLLGDSALYLCASSGQVNSPLHFGNGTRLTVT.

The chain carries TRBV5-1 and TRBJ2-1, with a possible D match to TRBD1 (6 bases). The V gene lost 5 bases and the J gene lost 0 bases, with 18 bases spanning the gap. CDR3 length equals 17 residues. Germline CDR1 and CDR2: SGHRS and YFSETQ. CDR3 region: CASSPGTNSYSYNEQFF. In nucleotides, the CDR3 is TGCGCCAGCAGTCCTGGGACAAATAGTTACTCCTACAATGAGCAGTTCTTC. Full variable domain (outside the CDR3, taken from reference TRBV5-1 and TRBJ2-1): KAGVTQTPRYLIKTRGQQVTLSCSPISGHRSVSWYQQTPGQGLQFLFEYFSETQRNKGNFPGRFSGRQFSNSRSEMNVSTLELGDSALYLCASSPGTNSYSYNEQFFGPGTRLTVL.

This clonotype appeared a few times. The chain employs TRBV18 and TRBJ2-7; D is ambiguous. V was trimmed by 3 bases and J by 2 bases, leaving 5 bases between them. CDR1 KGHSH and CDR2 LQKENI come from the germline V gene. The CDR3 has 12 residues. The CDR3 loop is CASSPETYEQYF. CDR3 nucleotide sequence: TGTGCCAGCTCACCCGAGACCTACGAGCAGTACTTC.

This clonotype was counted only a few times. The rearrangement uses TRBV18 and TRBJ1-3; D gene uncertain. The CDR3 contains 17 residues. Germline CDR1 KGHSH, CDR2 LQKENI. The V and J ends lost 3 bases and 2 bases respectively, with 17 bases between them. The CDR3 DNA follows: TGTGCCAGCTCACCGGGTGGAGGAGGTACAGCTGGAAACACCATATATTTT. This gives the protein CASSPGGGGTAGNTIYF.

The chain couples TRBV4-1 to TRBJ1-5, with D perhaps TRBD1 (6 bases). The V and J ends lost 3 bases and 0 bases respectively, with 15 bases between them. Germline V gene data show CDR1 as MGHRA and CDR2 as YSYEKL. The CDR3 runs 17 residues. The CDR3, as DNA: TGCGCCAGCAGCCAGGGGTTCAGGGGACCTAGCAATCAGCCCCAGCATTTT. Encoded protein: CASSQGFRGPSNQPQHF.

This clonotype has ten or more counts. This chain links TRBV6-6 with TRBJ1-1, with a weak D call TRBD1 (6 bases). Germline CDR1 MNHNY, CDR2 SVGAGI (reference sequence). V gave up 7 bases and J gave up 6 bases, with 21 bases separating them. The CDR3 totals 15 residues. CDR3 sequence reads: CASTPGDTGWAEAFF. CDR3 in DNA: TGTGCCAGCACTCCCGGGGATACAGGGTGGGCTGAAGCTTTCTTT.

The rearrangement links TRBV20-1 to TRBJ2-1; 9 bases map to TRBD2. V shed 8 bases, J shed 5 bases, and the junction held 7 bases outside the gene matches. Per the germline V gene, CDR1 is DFQATT and CDR2 is SNEGSKA (reference sequence). The CDR3 sequence is 13 residues long. The CDR3 DNA sequence: TGCAGTCAGGCGCCTAGCGGGGACAATGAGCAGTTCTTC. Protein product: CSQAPSGDNEQFF.

The chain uses TRBV3-1 and TRBJ2-3; no clear D. V gave up 1 base and J gave up 2 bases, with 4 bases separating them. The CDR3 spans 13 residues. Looked up from germline, CDR1 is LGHDT and CDR2 is YNNKEL (reference sequence). CDR3 in DNA: TGTGCCAGCAGCCAAGGGGTCACAGATACGCAGTATTTT. This codes for CASSQGVTDTQYF.

The gene calls are TRBV29-1 and TRBJ1-1; D unclear. The CDR3 covers 12 residues. V was shortened by 4 bases and J by 0 bases, with 6 bases between the two germline ends. Germline V gene data show CDR1 as SQVTM and CDR2 as ANQGSEA. CDR3 coding DNA: TGCAGCGTTGCGGCCGTGAACACTGAAGCTTTCTTT. Its protein is CSVAAVNTEAFF.

This clonotype occurred a few times. This chain joins TRBV6-5 and TRBJ2-2; D call uncertain. Trimming took 0 bases from V and 3 from J, leaving 5 bases between them. Germline lookup yields CDR1 MNHEY and CDR2 SVGAGI. CDR3 size: 14 residues. The CDR3 spells CASSYSTDTGELFF. The CDR3 region has the DNA TGTGCCAGCAGTTACTCCACAGACACCGGGGAGCTGTTTTTT.

This clonotype has at least ten counts. This chain links TRBV7-2 with TRBJ1-3, with 9 nucleotides matching TRBD1. This CDR3 is 16 amino acids long. V shed 5 bases and J 0 bases; nucleotides not matched to a gene: 5. CDR1 is SGHTA and CDR2 is FQGNSA in the germline V gene. CDR3 coding DNA: TGTGCCAGCAGCGGCGGACAGGGGCACTCTGGAAACACCATATATTTT. Its protein product is CASSGGQGHSGNTIYF.

This clonotype was seen only a few times. The rearrangement joins TRBV20-1 to TRBJ2-1, with 8 nucleotides matching TRBD1. The CDR3 runs to 12 residues. CDR1 is DFQATT and CDR2 is SNEGSKA in the germline V gene (reference sequence). The CDR3 sequence is CRGQGSYNEQFF. The CDR3 DNA reads TGCAGAGGACAGGGCTCCTACAATGAGCAGTTCTTC.

This clonotype has a handful of counts. The gene calls are TRBV5-1 and TRBJ1-1; weak D call: TRBD1 (5 bases). V was cut by 0 bases and J by 3 bases, with 15 bases left in between. Germline V gives CDR1 SGHRS, CDR2 YFSETQ. CDR3 length: 16 residues. This CDR3 is CASSLGRVAVDTEAFF. For the CDR3, the DNA is TGCGCCAGCAGCTTGGGCAGGGTGGCGGTAGACACTGAAGCTTTCTTT.

This clonotype was detected a few times. V gene TRBV6-2 or TRBV6-3 combines with J gene TRBJ2-5; TRBD2 is a possible D gene (5 bases). Looked up from germline, CDR1 is MNHEY and CDR2 is SVGEGT. Trimming removed 8 bases from V and 4 bases from J, with 17 bases in between. The CDR3 covers 14 residues. CDR3: CASSRQLGRETQYF. The CDR3 DNA sequence: TGTGCCAGCTCCCGACAACTAGGACGAGAGACCCAGTACTTC.

J is TRBJ2-2 and V is TRBV6-6; 11 nucleotides match TRBD2. CDR1 and CDR2 from the germline V gene are MNHNY and SVGAGI (reference sequence). This CDR3 is 16 amino acids long. V dropped 7 bases and J dropped 7; count of bases not matched to a gene: 11. This CDR3 is CASTIRLAGGGGELFF. CDR3 in DNA: TGTGCCAGCACGATCCGTCTAGCGGGGGGTGGCGGGGAGCTGTTTTTT.

This clonotype has only a few counts. The rearrangement uses TRBV6-2 or TRBV6-3 and TRBJ1-4; D gene uncertain. With 6 bases removed from V and 10 bases from J, the gap between germline ends came to 15 bases. Per germline, CDR1 MNHEY and CDR2 SVGEGT. This CDR3 has 13 residues. CDR3 residues: CASRDPPDGKLFF. In nucleotides, the CDR3 is TGTGCCAGCAGGGATCCCCCCGACGGAAAACTGTTTTTT.

This clonotype showed up many times. V usage is TRBV5-5 and J usage is TRBJ1-4; TRBD1 might be the D (6 bases). Trimming left V 4 bases short and J 5 bases short, with 21 bases between. The CDR3 loop spans 17 amino acids. Germline lookup yields CDR1 SGHKS and CDR2 YYEKEE (reference sequence). The CDR3 here is CASSQRWTVQLNEKLFF. CDR3 nucleotides: TGTGCCAGCAGCCAACGATGGACAGTGCAACTAAATGAAAAACTGTTTTTT.

The chain joins TRBV10-3 to TRBJ1-1, with TRBD1 as a possible D gene (6 bases). Per germline, CDR1 ENHRY and CDR2 SYGVKD. The CDR3 spans 11 residues. This CDR3 reads CVSRGPTEAFF. CDR3 DNA sequence: TGTGTCTCACGGGGGCCCACTGAAGCTTTCTTT.

The gene calls are TRBV6-5 and TRBJ2-1; no reliable D call. The CDR3 consists of 12 residues. Looked up from germline, CDR1 is MNHEY and CDR2 is SVGAGI. Trimming took 2 bases from V and 13 from J, leaving 12 bases between them. This chain's CDR3 is CASSYLRNGQFF. The CDR3 DNA sequence: TGTGCCAGCAGTTACCTACGGAACGGCCAGTTCTTC.

A few counts support this clonotype. The rearrangement joins TRBV20-1 to TRBJ2-3, with 12 bases aligning to TRBD2. Germline V gives CDR1 DFQATT, CDR2 SNEGSKA (reference sequence). CDR3 length: 11 amino acids. The V and J ends lost 6 bases and 14 bases, in that order; junction bases with no gene match: 6. The CDR3 here is CSARLAGVPYF. The CDR3 DNA sequence: TGCAGTGCAAGACTAGCGGGGGTCCCGTATTTT.

This clonotype was counted many times. The genes are TRBV7-9 and TRBJ2-1; D is unclear. From germline, CDR1 is SEHNR and CDR2 FQNEAQ (reference sequence). The CDR3 runs 16 residues. Deletions cut 1 base from V and 4 bases from J, with 14 bases between. Here the CDR3 reads CASSLGVSGAYNEQFF. CDR3 in DNA: TGTGCCAGCAGCTTAGGGGTCTCAGGAGCTTACAATGAGCAGTTCTTC.

The genes are TRBV18 and TRBJ1-5; D not resolved. Trimming removed 3 bases from V and 0 bases from J, with 9 bases in between. CDR1 and CDR2 (germline): KGHSH, LQKENI. There are 15 residues in the CDR3. CDR3 in DNA: TGTGCCAGCTCACCTCTAGCGGATAGCAATCAGCCCCAGCATTTT. It yields the protein CASSPLADSNQPQHF.

The J gene is TRBJ1-1, the V gene TRBV27, with TRBD1 matching over 7 bases. V shed 4 bases, J shed 4 bases, and the junction held 9 bases outside the gene matches. Per germline, CDR1 MNHEY and CDR2 SMNVEV (reference sequence). This CDR3 comprises 15 residues. The CDR3 reads CASSSGGTVGTEAFF. CDR3 DNA: TGTGCCAGCAGTTCAGGGGGGACAGTCGGCACTGAAGCTTTCTTT.

This clonotype was seen only a few times. The chain is built from TRBV9 and TRBJ1-1; D unclear. Per the germline V gene, CDR1 is SGDLS and CDR2 is YYNGEE. This CDR3 has 13 amino acids. Trimming pared 4 bases from V and 0 bases from J, leaving 7 bases between. Here the CDR3 DNA reads TGTGCCAGCAGCCCTAACTTGAACACTGAAGCTTTCTTT. Residues: CASSPNLNTEAFF.

In this sample, this clonotype turned up many times. The rearrangement links TRBV15 to TRBJ1-3; D is ambiguous. V was clipped by 0 bases and J by 3 bases, with 15 bases between them. Per germline, CDR1 LNHNV and CDR2 YYDKDF (reference sequence). The CDR3 runs to 17 residues. CDR3 sequence reads: CATSRDQGSWDGNTIYF. For the CDR3, the DNA is TGTGCCACCAGCAGAGATCAAGGTTCCTGGGATGGAAACACCATATATTTT.

This clonotype was seen ten or more times. This chain links TRBV7-9 with TRBJ1-2; D gene unclear. Germline-derived CDR1 and CDR2 are SEHNR and FQNEAQ (reference sequence). V was trimmed by 6 bases and J by 2 bases, leaving 7 bases between them. The CDR3 contains 12 residues. The CDR3 reads CASSGSNYGYTF. The DNA for the CDR3 is TGTGCCAGCAGTGGGAGCAACTATGGCTACACCTTC.